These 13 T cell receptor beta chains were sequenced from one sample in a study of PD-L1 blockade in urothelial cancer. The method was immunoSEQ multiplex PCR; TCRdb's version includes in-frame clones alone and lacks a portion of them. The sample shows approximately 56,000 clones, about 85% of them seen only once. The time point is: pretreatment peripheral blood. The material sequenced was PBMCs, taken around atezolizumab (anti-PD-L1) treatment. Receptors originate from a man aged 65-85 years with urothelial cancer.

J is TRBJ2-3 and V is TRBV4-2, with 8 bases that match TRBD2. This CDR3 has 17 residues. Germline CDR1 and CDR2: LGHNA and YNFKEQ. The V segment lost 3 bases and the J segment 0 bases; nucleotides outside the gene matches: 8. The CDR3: CASSHTASGQSTDTQYF. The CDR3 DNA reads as TGTGCCAGCAGCCATACAGCTAGCGGGCAGAGCACAGATACGCAGTATTTT.

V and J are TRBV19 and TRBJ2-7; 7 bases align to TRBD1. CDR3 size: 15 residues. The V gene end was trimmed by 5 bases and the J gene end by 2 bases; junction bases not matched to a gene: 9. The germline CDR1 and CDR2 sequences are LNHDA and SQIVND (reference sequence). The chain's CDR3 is CASSPPGQTTYEQYF. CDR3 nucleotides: TGTGCCAGTAGTCCTCCGGGACAGACGACCTACGAGCAGTACTTC. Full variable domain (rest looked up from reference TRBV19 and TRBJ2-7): DGGITQSPKYLFRKEGQNVTLSCEQNLNHDAMYWYRQDPGQGLRLIYYSQIVNDFQKGDIAEGYSVSREKKESFPLTVTSAQKNPTAFYLCASSPPGQTTYEQYFGPGTRLTVT.

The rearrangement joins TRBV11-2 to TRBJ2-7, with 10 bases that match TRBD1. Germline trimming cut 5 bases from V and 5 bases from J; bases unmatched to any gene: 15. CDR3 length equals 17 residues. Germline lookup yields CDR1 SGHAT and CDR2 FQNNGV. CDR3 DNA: TGTGCCAGCAGCCGACACCCCCGGACAGGGGGGGCCAACGAGCAGTACTTC. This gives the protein CASSRHPRTGGANEQYF.

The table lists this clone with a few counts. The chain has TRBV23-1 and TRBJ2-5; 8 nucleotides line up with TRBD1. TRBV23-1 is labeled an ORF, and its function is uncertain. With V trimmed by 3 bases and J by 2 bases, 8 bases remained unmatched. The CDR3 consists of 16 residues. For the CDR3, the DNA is TGCGCCAGCAGTCATACCGGGACAGGTATTCAAGAGACCCAGTACTTC. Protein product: CASSHTGTGIQETQYF.

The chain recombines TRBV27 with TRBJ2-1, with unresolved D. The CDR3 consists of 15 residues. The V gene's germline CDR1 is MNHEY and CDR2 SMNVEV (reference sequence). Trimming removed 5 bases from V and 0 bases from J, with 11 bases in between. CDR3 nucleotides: TGTGCCAGCAGTGGGTGGGCAAGCTCCTACAATGAGCAGTTCTTC. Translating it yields CASSGWASSYNEQFF.

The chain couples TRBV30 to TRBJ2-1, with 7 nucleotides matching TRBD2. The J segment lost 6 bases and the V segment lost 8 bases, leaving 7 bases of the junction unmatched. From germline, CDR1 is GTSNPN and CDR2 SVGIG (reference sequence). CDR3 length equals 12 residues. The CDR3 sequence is CAGKGLVNEQFF. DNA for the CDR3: TGTGCCGGCAAAGGACTAGTCAATGAGCAGTTCTTC.

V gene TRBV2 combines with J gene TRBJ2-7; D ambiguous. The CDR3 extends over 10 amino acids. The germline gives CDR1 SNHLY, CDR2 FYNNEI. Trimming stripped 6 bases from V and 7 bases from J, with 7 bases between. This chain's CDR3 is CASRNWEQYF. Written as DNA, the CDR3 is TGTGCCAGCAGAAACTGGGAGCAGTACTTC.

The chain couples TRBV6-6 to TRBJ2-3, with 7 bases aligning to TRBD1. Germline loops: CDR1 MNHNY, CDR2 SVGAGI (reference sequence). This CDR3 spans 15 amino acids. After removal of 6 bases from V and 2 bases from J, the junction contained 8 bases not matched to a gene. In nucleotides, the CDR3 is TGTGCCAGCAGGCTTACAGGGGACCCCACAGATACGCAGTATTTT. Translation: CASRLTGDPTDTQYF.

CDR3 nucleotides: TGTGCCAGCAGCTTAGGCGGGAGCTCCTACAATGAGCAGTTCTTC. Amino acid sequence: CASSLGGSSYNEQFF. The chain has TRBV11-3 and TRBJ2-1, with 7 positions matching TRBD2. The CDR3 totals 15 residues. V lost 1 base to trimming and J lost 0 bases; unmatched junction nucleotides: 0. Germline lookup yields CDR1 SGHNT and CDR2 YENEEA.

CDR3 DNA: TGCGCCAGCAGTCTTGATGGGGGGGGGATGGCCAAAAACATTCAGTACTTC. This translates into CASSLDGGGMAKNIQYF. The chain has TRBV10-2 and TRBJ2-4, with 7 bases matching TRBD2. Germline CDR1 WSHSY, CDR2 SAAADI. The CDR3 loop spans 17 amino acids. After removal of 5 bases from V and 1 base from J, the junction contained 11 bases not matched to a gene.

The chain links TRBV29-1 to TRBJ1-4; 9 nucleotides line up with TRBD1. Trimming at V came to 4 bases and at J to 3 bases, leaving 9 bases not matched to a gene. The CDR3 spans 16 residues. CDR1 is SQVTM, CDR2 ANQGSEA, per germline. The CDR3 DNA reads TGCAGCGTTGGGGTACAGGGGGCCGGAGCTAATGAAAAACTGTTTTTT. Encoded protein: CSVGVQGAGANEKLFF. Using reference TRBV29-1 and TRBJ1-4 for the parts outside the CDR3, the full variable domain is SAVISQKPSRDICQRGTSLTIQCQVDSQVTMMFWYRQQPGQSLTLIATANQGSEATYESGFVIDKFPISRPNLTFSTLTVSNMSPEDSSIYLCSVGVQGAGANEKLFFGSGTQLSVL.

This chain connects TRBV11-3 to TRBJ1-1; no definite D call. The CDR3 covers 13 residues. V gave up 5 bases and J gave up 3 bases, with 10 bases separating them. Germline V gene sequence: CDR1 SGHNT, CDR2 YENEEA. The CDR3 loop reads CASSLELYTEAFF. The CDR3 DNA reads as TGTGCCAGCAGCCTGGAGTTGTACACTGAAGCTTTCTTT.

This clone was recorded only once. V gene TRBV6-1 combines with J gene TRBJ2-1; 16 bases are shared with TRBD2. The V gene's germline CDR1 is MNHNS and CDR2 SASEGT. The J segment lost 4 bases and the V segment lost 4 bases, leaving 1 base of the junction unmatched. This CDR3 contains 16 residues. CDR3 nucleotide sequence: TGTGCCAGCAGTGGGGGACTAGCGGGAGGGTACAATGAGCAGTTCTTC. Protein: CASSGGLAGGYNEQFF.